Shown below are 25 T cell receptor beta chains from a single sample sequenced in a study of PD-L1 blockade in urothelial cancer. Time point noted: pretreatment peripheral blood. Sequenced by immunoSEQ multiplex PCR; TCRdb stores in-frame clones only, minus some. The sample has 98,000 or so clones; 90% are singletons. Sequencing used PBMCs, obtained around atezolizumab (anti-PD-L1) treatment. The receptors come from a man in his 60s with urothelial cancer.

This clone has just one count. The rearrangement uses TRBV7-8 and TRBJ1-2; TRBD1 matches 8 bases. The CDR3 contains 16 residues. V dropped 0 bases and J dropped 4; count of bases not matched to a gene: 7. CDR1 SGHVS and CDR2 FQNEAQ come from the germline V gene. In nucleotides, the CDR3 is TGTGCCAGCAGCTTAGCGGGGCAGGGGGCCTCCTATGGCTACACCTTC. Protein product: CASSLAGQGASYGYTF. Full variable domain (missing parts from reference TRBV7-8 and TRBJ1-2): GAGVSQSPRYKVAKRGQDVALRCDPISGHVSLFWYQQALGQGPEFLTYFQNEAQLDKSGLPSDRFFAERPEGSVSTLKIQRTQQEDSAVYLCASSLAGQGASYGYTFGSGTRLTVV.

The rearrangement joins TRBV2 to TRBJ2-1; 11 bases agree with TRBD1. The length of the CDR3 is 16 residues. The ends lost 6 bases at V and 3 bases at J; junction bases unmatched: 7. Germline V gene lookup returns CDR1 SNHLY and CDR2 FYNNEI. CDR3 DNA sequence: TGTGCCAGCAGATTACCGGGACAGGGGGACTACAATGAGCAGTTCTTC. Residues: CASRLPGQGDYNEQFF.

J is TRBJ2-7 and V is TRBV30, with 10 bases lining up with TRBD1. Germline trimming cut 2 bases from V and 5 bases from J; bases unmatched to any gene: 3. Germline CDR1 reads GTSNPN; CDR2 reads SVGIG (reference sequence). The length of the CDR3 is 13 residues. The CDR3 is CAWSRQGANEQYF. The DNA for the CDR3 is TGTGCCTGGAGTAGACAGGGGGCGAACGAGCAGTACTTC.

V gene TRBV5-5 combines with J gene TRBJ2-5; 12 bases are a match to TRBD1. CDR1 and CDR2 (germline): SGHKS, YYEKEE (reference sequence). This CDR3 is 15 amino acids long. V gave up 4 bases and J gave up 4 bases; unmatched junction bases: 5. The CDR3 DNA sequence: TGTGCCAGCAGCGCAGGGACAGGGGGCGCAGAGACCCAGTACTTC. It encodes CASSAGTGGAETQYF.

This clone showed up just once. V gene TRBV15 combines with J gene TRBJ1-1; 7 bases line up with TRBD1. Trimming took 1 base from V and 6 from J; bases not matched to a gene: 5. Germline loops: CDR1 LNHNV, CDR2 YYDKDF (reference sequence). The CDR3 is made up of 14 amino acids. CDR3 residues: CATSRGQGGSEAFF. CDR3 bases: TGTGCCACCAGCAGAGGACAGGGCGGGTCTGAAGCTTTCTTT.

The genes are TRBV5-1 and TRBJ1-4; D call uncertain. Germline CDR1 reads SGHRS; CDR2 reads YFSETQ. V gave up 1 base and J gave up 1 base, with 14 bases separating them. The CDR3 length is 17 residues. CDR3 in amino acids: CASSLIPGAGTNEKLFF. In DNA form, the CDR3 reads TGCGCCAGCAGCTTGATTCCGGGCGCGGGAACTAATGAAAAACTGTTTTTT.

This sequence joins TRBV18 and TRBJ1-5; 10 bases align to TRBD1. Losses at the gene ends were 1 base for V and 11 bases for J; bases not matched to a gene: 5. The CDR3 loop spans 14 amino acids. The V gene's germline CDR1 is KGHSH and CDR2 LQKENI. The CDR3 protein is CASSPQGDRGSQHF. The CDR3, as DNA: TGTGCCAGCTCACCACAAGGGGACAGGGGTTCCCAGCATTTT.

V is TRBV5-8 and J is TRBJ1-2; 12 positions agree with TRBD1. The V and J ends lost 4 bases and 4 bases, in that order; junction bases with no gene match: 8. Germline CDR1 reads SGHTS; CDR2 reads YDEGEE. The CDR3 extends over 16 amino acids. CDR3 loop: CASSAGTGGMLYGYTF. DNA for the CDR3: TGTGCCAGCAGCGCCGGGACAGGGGGCATGCTCTATGGCTACACCTTC.

V usage is TRBV9 and J usage is TRBJ1-1; D is undetermined. Trimming took 0 bases from V and 2 from J, leaving 8 bases between them. This CDR3 contains 14 residues. Germline CDR1 is SGDLS and CDR2 is YYNGEE. The CDR3 loop reads CASSVGRSNTEAFF. The CDR3 coding sequence is TGTGCCAGCAGCGTAGGGAGGTCAAACACTGAAGCTTTCTTT. Using reference TRBV9 and TRBJ1-1 for the parts outside the CDR3, the full variable domain is DSGVTQTPKHLITATGQRVTLRCSPRSGDLSVYWYQQSLDQGLQFLIQYYNGEERAKGNILERFSAQQFPDLHSELNLSSLELGDSALYFCASSVGRSNTEAFFGQGTRLTVV.

As DNA, the CDR3 is TGCGCCCCGACCCTCGAGGGGGCGTGGGAGACCCAGTACTTC. Its protein product is CAPTLEGAWETQYF. The chain combines TRBV5-1 with TRBJ2-5; the match to TRBD1 covers 7 bases. J gave up 5 bases and V 10 bases, and 14 bases lay outside the gene matches. Germline V gene lookup returns CDR1 SGHRS and CDR2 YFSETQ. The CDR3 is made up of 14 amino acids. Full variable domain (missing parts from reference TRBV5-1 and TRBJ2-5): KAGVTQTPRYLIKTRGQQVTLSCSPISGHRSVSWYQQTPGQGLQFLFEYFSETQRNKGNFPGRFSGRQFSNSRSEMNVSTLELGDSALYLCAPTLEGAWETQYFGPGTRLLVL.

This clone has just one count. The chain couples TRBV5-1 to TRBJ2-1; perhaps TRBD2 as D (6 bases). The CDR3 is made up of 15 amino acids. CDR1 is SGHRS, CDR2 YFSETQ, per germline. Trimming stripped 0 bases from V and 6 bases from J, with 13 bases between. DNA of the CDR3: TGCGCCAGCAGCTTGGAGGGAGGATGGTCCAATGAGCAGTTCTTC. It translates to CASSLEGGWSNEQFF.

The chain is built from TRBV6-5 and TRBJ2-2; 7 bases align to TRBD1. The CDR3 is made up of 14 amino acids. CDR1 is MNHEY and CDR2 is SVGAGI in the germline V gene. After removal of 6 bases from V and 3 bases from J, the junction contained 4 bases not matched to a gene. CDR3 sequence reads: CASRTGAHTGELFF. The CDR3 bases are TGTGCCAGCAGAACAGGGGCGCACACCGGGGAGCTGTTTTTT.

V gene TRBV10-3 combines with J gene TRBJ1-2; tentatively, D is TRBD1 (5 bases). CDR3 length: 15 amino acids. Trimming took 7 bases from V and 0 from J, leaving 15 bases between them. Germline V gives CDR1 ENHRY, CDR2 SYGVKD. The CDR3 nucleotides read TGTGCCATCAACTCACAGGTGGCCCCTAACTATGGCTACACCTTC. It is translated as CAINSQVAPNYGYTF.

The chain couples TRBV6-1 to TRBJ1-2; the D gene is possibly TRBD1 (6 bases). The germline V gene encodes CDR1 MNHNS and CDR2 SASEGT. The CDR3 loop spans 14 amino acids. The germline V and J ends were trimmed by 4 bases and 4 bases, with 13 bases remaining between them. The CDR3 DNA sequence: TGTGCCAGCAGTGGGGACGACAGGATCTATGGCTACACCTTC. This codes for CASSGDDRIYGYTF.

The rearrangement uses TRBV18 and TRBJ2-7; weak D call: TRBD1 (6 bases). The germline V gene encodes CDR1 KGHSH and CDR2 LQKENI. The V end was cut by 0 bases, the J end by 2 bases, with 8 bases between. This CDR3 is built from 14 residues. The CDR3 region is CASSPPGQPYEQYF. The CDR3 DNA reads as TGTGCCAGCTCACCACCGGGACAACCCTACGAGCAGTACTTC.

V usage is TRBV28 and J usage is TRBJ1-4, with D perhaps matching TRBD1 (5 bases). Trimming cost V 6 bases and J 4 bases, with 15 bases left between them. This CDR3 contains 15 residues. CDR1 and CDR2 from the germline V gene are MDHEN and SYDVKM. The CDR3 sequence is CASRPRLDSNEKLFF. The DNA for the CDR3 is TGTGCCAGCAGGCCCAGATTAGACAGTAATGAAAAACTGTTTTTT.

V is TRBV28 and J is TRBJ2-7; 7 nucleotides align to TRBD1. From germline, CDR1 is MDHEN and CDR2 SYDVKM. The CDR3 spans 15 residues. The junction had 9 bases not matched to a gene; V was cut back by 5 bases and J by 2 bases. CDR3 sequence reads: CASSTSTGVAYEQYF. The CDR3 DNA sequence: TGTGCCAGCAGTACGTCAACAGGGGTCGCCTACGAGCAGTACTTC.

V usage is TRBV7-2 and J usage is TRBJ2-3; TRBD2 is a possible D gene (6 bases). The germline V gene has CDR1 SGHTA and CDR2 FQGNSA. CDR3 length: 15 residues. Trimming shortened V by 5 bases and J by 3 bases, and 15 bases separated the two germline ends. In nucleotides, the CDR3 is TGTGCCAGCAGCCAGGGAGTCCTAGCGACAGATACGCAGTATTTT. Amino acids: CASSQGVLATDTQYF.

This rearrangement joins TRBV28 to TRBJ2-5; a weak D match, TRBD2 (5 bases). The CDR3 runs 13 residues. Germline V gene lookup returns CDR1 MDHEN and CDR2 SYDVKM. The ends were cut back, 5 bases at V and 5 bases at J, with 12 bases in the middle. The CDR3: CASSPGVWETQYF. As DNA, the CDR3 is TGTGCCAGCAGTCCCGGGGTTTGGGAGACCCAGTACTTC. Full variable domain (rest looked up from reference TRBV28 and TRBJ2-5): DVKVTQSSRYLVKRTGEKVFLECVQDMDHENMFWYRQDPGLGLRLIYFSYDVKMKEKGDIPEGYSVSREKKERFSLILESASTNQTSMYLCASSPGVWETQYFGPGTRLLVL.

The J gene is TRBJ2-1, the V gene TRBV11-2; 7 bases line up with TRBD2. Looked up from germline, CDR1 is SGHAT and CDR2 is FQNNGV. The CDR3 is 15 residues long. V was clipped by 3 bases and J by 0 bases; unmatched bases: 2. CDR3 region: CASSLRGNSYNEQFF. The DNA for the CDR3 is TGTGCCAGCAGCTTGCGGGGGAACTCCTACAATGAGCAGTTCTTC.

The chain recombines TRBV10-3 with TRBJ2-5, with TRBD2 matching 9 bases. The CDR3 runs 15 residues. CDR1 and CDR2 (germline): ENHRY, SYGVKD. V shed 4 bases, J shed 2 bases, and the junction held 5 bases outside the gene matches. Here the CDR3 reads CAISGSGGWQETQYF. The CDR3 DNA is TGTGCCATCAGTGGGAGCGGGGGGTGGCAAGAGACCCAGTACTTC.

This rearrangement joins TRBV7-6 to TRBJ2-5, with a possible D match to TRBD2 (5 bases). This CDR3 comprises 15 residues. V shed 0 bases and J shed 0 bases, with 8 bases lying between them. The germline CDR1 and CDR2 sequences are SGHVS and FNYEAQ. CDR3 nucleotide sequence: TGTGCCAGCAGCTTAGCGGGAGAGTACCAAGAGACCCAGTACTTC. Its translation: CASSLAGEYQETQYF.

This chain uses TRBV5-1 with TRBJ2-6; D not resolved. The V and J ends lost 0 bases and 0 bases respectively, with 7 bases between them. The CDR3 is 16 residues long. Germline V gives CDR1 SGHRS, CDR2 YFSETQ. As DNA, the CDR3 is TGCGCCAGCAGCTTGGCCAGTGACTCTGGGGCCAACGTCCTGACTTTC. This encodes CASSLASDSGANVLTF.

The rearrangement uses TRBV2 and TRBJ2-1, with 15 bases lining up with TRBD2. Germline-derived CDR1 and CDR2 are SNHLY and FYNNEI. V lost 7 bases, J lost 5 bases, and 9 bases stayed unmatched. CDR3 size: 17 residues. DNA for the CDR3: TGTGCCAGCAAATTGGGACTAGCGGGAGGCCGTCACAATGAGCAGTTCTTC. This translates into CASKLGLAGGRHNEQFF. The entire variable domain, with the rest obtained from reference TRBV2 and TRBJ2-1, is as follows: EPEVTQTPSHQVTQMGQEVILRCVPISNHLYFYWYRQILGQKVEFLVSFYNNEISEKSEIFDDQFSVERPDGSNFTLKIRSTKLEDSAMYFCASKLGLAGGRHNEQFFGPGTRLTVL.

The rearrangement joins TRBV5-5 to TRBJ2-5; no clear D. Trimming pared 2 bases from V and 5 bases from J, leaving 10 bases between. Germline values: CDR1 SGHKS, CDR2 YYEKEE (reference sequence). The CDR3 spans 13 residues. For the CDR3, the DNA is TGTGCCAGCAGCTTAAGGAGTATGGAGACCCAGTACTTC. Its protein is CASSLRSMETQYF. Together with reference TRBV5-5 and TRBJ2-5, the CDR3 gives the full variable domain: DAGVTQSPTHLIKTRGQQVTLRCSPISGHKSVSWYQQVLGQGPQFIFQYYEKEERGRGNFPDRFSARQFPNYSSELNVNALLLGDSALYLCASSLRSMETQYFGPGTRLLVL.